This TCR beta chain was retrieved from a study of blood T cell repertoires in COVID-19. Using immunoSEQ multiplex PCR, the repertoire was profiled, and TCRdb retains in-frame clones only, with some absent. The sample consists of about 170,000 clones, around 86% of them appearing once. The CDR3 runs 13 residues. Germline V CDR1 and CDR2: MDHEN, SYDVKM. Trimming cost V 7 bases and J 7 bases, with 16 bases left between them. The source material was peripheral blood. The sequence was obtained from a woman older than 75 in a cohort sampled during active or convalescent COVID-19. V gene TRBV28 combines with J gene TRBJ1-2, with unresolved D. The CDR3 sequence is CASNPRLPVGYTF. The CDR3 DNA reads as TGTGCCAGCAATCCCAGGTTACCCGTTGGCTACACCTTC.